These T cell receptor beta chains were read from a single sample in a study of identical twins. TCRdb re-analysed the 5' RACE reads in MiXCR, keeping a single row per CDR3 protein. The table has some 320,000 distinct CDR3 sequences, 12% seen once; the top ten hold around 7.8%. This sample also belongs to another study, concerning yellow fever vaccine responses in identical twins.

Sequencing used CD8+ T cells sorted from blood. Source of these receptors: a woman aged 18 to 35 in good health. CDR3s include the opening cysteine and the closing phenylalanine or tryptophan. Each record gives: clone size, D gene, J gene, V gene, CDR3 DNA, CDR3 protein. D genes are given only for firm matches. A row's size may be missing; if present it is once, few, many or a size class.

clone_size: .
d_call: .
j_call: TRBJ2-2
v_call: TRBV12-3/TRBV12-4
cdr3_nt: TGTGCCAGCAGTTCATCCACCGGGGAGCTGTTTTTT
cdr3_aa: CASSSSTGELFF

clone_size: few
d_call: TRBD2
j_call: TRBJ2-1
v_call: TRBV6-1
cdr3_nt: TGTGCCAGCAGTCCCCCCGGGCGAGCGGGAGTCTACAATGAGCAGTTCTTC
cdr3_aa: CASSPPGRAGVYNEQFF

clone_size: many
d_call: .
j_call: TRBJ2-3
v_call: TRBV10-3
cdr3_nt: TGTGCCATCAGCACTCTCTCGGACTCCGATAGGAATACGCAGTATTTT
cdr3_aa: CAISTLSDSDRNTQYF

clone_size: .
d_call: .
j_call: TRBJ2-1
v_call: TRBV27
cdr3_nt: TGTGCCAGCAGTTTAGAAGGGAGACCTGAGCAGTTCTTC
cdr3_aa: CASSLEGRPEQFF

clone_size: few
d_call: .
j_call: TRBJ2-5
v_call: TRBV9
cdr3_nt: TGTGCCAGCAGCGTAGGTATATTCTCAAACCAATTCGAGACCCAGTACTTC
cdr3_aa: CASSVGIFSNQFETQYF

clone_size: few
d_call: .
j_call: TRBJ2-5
v_call: TRBV12-3/TRBV12-4
cdr3_nt: TGTGCCAGCAGCCCCCCTGGGGTAGGGCAAGAGACCCAGTACTTC
cdr3_aa: CASSPPGVGQETQYF

clone_size: few
d_call: TRBD2
j_call: TRBJ2-1
v_call: TRBV5-4
cdr3_nt: TGTGCCAGCAGCTTGAATCACCCTGGACTAGCGGGCCTTTACAATGAGCAGTTCTTC
cdr3_aa: CASSLNHPGLAGLYNEQFF

clone_size: .
d_call: .
j_call: TRBJ2-3
v_call: TRBV5-6
cdr3_nt: TGTGCCAGCACCCTGTGGGGTGGAAGCACAGATACGCAGTATTTT
cdr3_aa: CASTLWGGSTDTQYF

clone_size: few
d_call: TRBD2
j_call: TRBJ2-7
v_call: TRBV7-8
cdr3_nt: TGTGCCAGCAGCCCCCGAGCGGGATCCCTCTACGAGCAGTACTTC
cdr3_aa: CASSPRAGSLYEQYF

clone_size: .
d_call: TRBD2
j_call: TRBJ2-1
v_call: TRBV12-3/TRBV12-4
cdr3_nt: TGTGCCAGCAGACCCGGGACTAGCCCCGCCGAGCAGTTCTTC
cdr3_aa: CASRPGTSPAEQFF

clone_size: .
d_call: TRBD2
j_call: TRBJ2-1
v_call: TRBV28
cdr3_nt: TGTGCCAGCAGTTTAACCGCTAGCGGGCTACAGTCCTACAATGAGCAGTTCTTC
cdr3_aa: CASSLTASGLQSYNEQFF

clone_size: .
d_call: .
j_call: TRBJ2-7
v_call: TRBV28
cdr3_nt: TGTGCCAGCAGTTTAATCACCTCTCCGTACGAGCAGTACTTC
cdr3_aa: CASSLITSPYEQYF

clone_size: .
d_call: TRBD2
j_call: TRBJ2-7
v_call: TRBV7-9
cdr3_nt: TGTGCCAGCAGCTCGACTAGCGGGAGAGGCGAGCAGTACTTC
cdr3_aa: CASSSTSGRGEQYF

clone_size: .
d_call: TRBD2
j_call: TRBJ2-7
v_call: TRBV27
cdr3_nt: TGTGCCAGCAGCTTCCTCGGAGCGGGAGTCAACGAGCAGTACTTC
cdr3_aa: CASSFLGAGVNEQYF

clone_size: .
d_call: TRBD2
j_call: TRBJ2-1
v_call: TRBV6-5
cdr3_nt: TGTGCCAGCAGTTACAGCCCAGCGGGGTCTTCCTACAATGAGCAGTTCTTC
cdr3_aa: CASSYSPAGSSYNEQFF

clone_size: few
d_call: TRBD2
j_call: TRBJ2-1
v_call: TRBV4-1
cdr3_nt: TGCGCCAGCAGCCCCCACCCCGGGGCGGGAGACTCCTACAATGAGCAGTTCTTC
cdr3_aa: CASSPHPGAGDSYNEQFF

clone_size: .
d_call: .
j_call: TRBJ2-1
v_call: TRBV12-3/TRBV12-4
cdr3_nt: TGTGCCAGCAGACGTTCCTATCTTGCCAATGAGCAGTTCTTC
cdr3_aa: CASRRSYLANEQFF

clone_size: few
d_call: TRBD2
j_call: TRBJ2-1
v_call: TRBV20-1
cdr3_nt: TGCAGTGCTAGAGGGGGCCTAGCGGGGAGCTCCTACAATGAGCAGTTCTTC
cdr3_aa: CSARGGLAGSSYNEQFF

clone_size: .
d_call: TRBD2
j_call: TRBJ2-1
v_call: TRBV6-1
cdr3_nt: TGTGCCAGCAGGAGGGGACTAGCGGCTTACAATGAGCAGTTCTTC
cdr3_aa: CASRRGLAAYNEQFF

clone_size: few
d_call: .
j_call: TRBJ2-7
v_call: TRBV9
cdr3_nt: TGTGCCAGCAGCGTAGGGGCGGGGGCCAGCTCCTACGAGCAGTACTTC
cdr3_aa: CASSVGAGASSYEQYF

clone_size: few
d_call: TRBD1
j_call: TRBJ1-1
v_call: TRBV12-3/TRBV12-4
cdr3_nt: TGTGCCTGCAGTTTGGGTGGGACAGAAAACACTGAAGCTTTCTTT
cdr3_aa: CACSLGGTENTEAFF

clone_size: .
d_call: TRBD1
j_call: TRBJ2-3
v_call: TRBV5-1
cdr3_nt: TGCGCCAGCAGCCCCGGACAGGGTGATAGGAATACGCAGTATTTT
cdr3_aa: CASSPGQGDRNTQYF

clone_size: .
d_call: .
j_call: TRBJ2-7
v_call: TRBV2
cdr3_nt: TGTGCCAGTGATGATGAGTGGGGCTCCTACGAGCAGTACTTC
cdr3_aa: CASDDEWGSYEQYF

clone_size: many
d_call: TRBD2
j_call: TRBJ2-1
v_call: TRBV3-1
cdr3_nt: TGTGCCAGCAGCCTCGGTGGGCGGGAGGGCGTCTTCAATGAGCAGTTCTTC
cdr3_aa: CASSLGGREGVFNEQFF

clone_size: .
d_call: .
j_call: TRBJ1-1
v_call: TRBV7-8
cdr3_nt: TGTGCCAGCCACCAGCTTAGTCGGACTGCGGGAACTGAAGCTTTCTTT
cdr3_aa: CASHQLSRTAGTEAFF

clone_size: .
d_call: .
j_call: TRBJ1-2
v_call: TRBV20-1
cdr3_nt: TGCAGTGCTCGCCCCGGGACTGGAGCTAACTATGGCTACACCTTC
cdr3_aa: CSARPGTGANYGYTF

clone_size: few
d_call: TRBD1
j_call: TRBJ2-1
v_call: TRBV20-1
cdr3_nt: TGCAGTGCCAAGGGTCGCGGGACAGGAACTAACAATGAGCAGTTCTTC
cdr3_aa: CSAKGRGTGTNNEQFF

clone_size: .
d_call: .
j_call: TRBJ1-5
v_call: TRBV28
cdr3_nt: TGTGCCAGCAGTAGCGGTGCGCCCCAGCATTTT
cdr3_aa: CASSSGAPQHF

clone_size: few
d_call: .
j_call: TRBJ1-3
v_call: TRBV2
cdr3_nt: TGTGCCAGCAGTGAAGACCCTTACTCTGGAAACACCATATATTTT
cdr3_aa: CASSEDPYSGNTIYF